The 8 T cell receptor beta chains below were found in one sample sequenced in a study of Ad26.COV2.S vaccination and SARS-CoV-2 variants. Libraries were prepared by immunoSEQ multiplex PCR; TCRdb keeps only in-frame clonotypes and omits some of them. The sample yields some 340,000 clones, 85% seen once. Treatment: over 15 received Ad26.COV2.S at low or high dose, single or two shots; several received placebo; per-sample allocation not given. The investigators took samples on day 63 after the first vaccine or placebo injection. The sample consisted of peripheral blood, taken in a trial of Ad26.COV2.S vaccine versus placebo. These receptors came from a person aged 18-65 years who received the Ad26.COV2.S COVID-19 vaccine or a placebo.

The rearrangement uses TRBV11-3 and TRBJ2-5; D is possibly TRBD1 (5 bases). Germline V gene data show CDR1 as SGHNT and CDR2 as YENEEA. V gave up 5 bases and J gave up 5 bases, with 18 bases separating them. The CDR3 runs to 15 residues. CDR3 sequence reads: CASSPDSGWVETQYF. The CDR3, as DNA: TGTGCCAGCAGCCCAGACAGTGGTTGGGTGGAGACCCAGTACTTC.

The sample holds one count of this clone. The V gene is TRBV6-5, the J gene TRBJ1-2; no reliable D call. The V end lost 2 bases, the J end lost 4 bases, and 8 bases lay between the germline ends. CDR3 length: 13 amino acids. Germline V lookup: CDR1 MNHEY, CDR2 SVGAGI. DNA for the CDR3: TGTGCCAGCAGTTACGACGGACTCTATGGCTACACCTTC. Translated: CASSYDGLYGYTF.

This chain links TRBV3-1 (or the pseudogene TRBV3-2) with TRBJ2-7, with 8 bases that match TRBD2. V was pared by 1 base and J by 6 bases, with 2 bases of the junction left unmatched. The CDR3 covers 13 residues. From germline, CDR1 is LGHDT and CDR2 YNNKEL (reference sequence). The CDR3: CASSQGLASEQYF. The CDR3 DNA sequence: TGTGCCAGCAGCCAAGGACTAGCGTCCGAGCAGTACTTC.

Note on this clone: This sequence may be a read error, since a much larger clone differs from it by one base. The chain combines TRBV6-4 with TRBJ1-1; no clear D gene. The CDR3 is 13 residues long. Germline V gives CDR1 MRHNA, CDR2 SNTAGT. The ends were cut back, 6 bases at V and 1 base at J, with 9 bases in the middle. For the CDR3, the DNA is TGTGCCAGCAGCTTGGACGGGAACACTGAAGCTTTCTTT. This gives the protein CASSLDGNTEAFF.

The chain employs TRBV5-6 and TRBJ2-7; weak D call: TRBD1 (6 bases). The CDR3 contains 13 residues. Per the germline V gene, CDR1 is SGHDT and CDR2 is YYEEEE. V gave up 5 bases and J gave up 2 bases, with 11 bases separating them. The CDR3 DNA sequence: TGTGCCAGCAGGATCAGGGGAGCCTACGAGCAGTACTTC. It is translated as CASRIRGAYEQYF.

This clone was found a few times. The chain couples TRBV28 to TRBJ1-1; D is undetermined. V lost 2 bases to trimming and J lost 1 base, with 8 bases between them. The CDR3 is 14 residues long. Germline assignment: CDR1 MDHEN and CDR2 SYDVKM. CDR3 region: CASSLRGTNTEAFF. The CDR3 nucleotides read TGTGCCAGCAGTTTAAGAGGTACGAACACTGAAGCTTTCTTT.

This chain connects TRBV19 to TRBJ1-1; D is unresolved. The CDR3 contains 14 residues. Trimming took off 3 bases at V and 1 base at J, with 9 bases between the two ends. The V gene's germline CDR1 is LNHDA and CDR2 SQIVND (reference sequence). The CDR3 region has the DNA TGTGCCAGTAGTATTAACTCGGCGAACACTGAAGCTTTCTTT. This translates into CASSINSANTEAFF.

This sequence joins TRBV6-5 and TRBJ1-2, with D possibly matching TRBD1 (6 bases). Per germline, CDR1 MNHEY and CDR2 SVGAGI. The CDR3 has 14 residues. V lost 5 bases, J lost 0 bases, and 10 bases lay in between. CDR3 coding DNA: TGTGCCAGCAGTCTCAGGGGCCCTAACTATGGCTACACCTTC. It codes for CASSLRGPNYGYTF.